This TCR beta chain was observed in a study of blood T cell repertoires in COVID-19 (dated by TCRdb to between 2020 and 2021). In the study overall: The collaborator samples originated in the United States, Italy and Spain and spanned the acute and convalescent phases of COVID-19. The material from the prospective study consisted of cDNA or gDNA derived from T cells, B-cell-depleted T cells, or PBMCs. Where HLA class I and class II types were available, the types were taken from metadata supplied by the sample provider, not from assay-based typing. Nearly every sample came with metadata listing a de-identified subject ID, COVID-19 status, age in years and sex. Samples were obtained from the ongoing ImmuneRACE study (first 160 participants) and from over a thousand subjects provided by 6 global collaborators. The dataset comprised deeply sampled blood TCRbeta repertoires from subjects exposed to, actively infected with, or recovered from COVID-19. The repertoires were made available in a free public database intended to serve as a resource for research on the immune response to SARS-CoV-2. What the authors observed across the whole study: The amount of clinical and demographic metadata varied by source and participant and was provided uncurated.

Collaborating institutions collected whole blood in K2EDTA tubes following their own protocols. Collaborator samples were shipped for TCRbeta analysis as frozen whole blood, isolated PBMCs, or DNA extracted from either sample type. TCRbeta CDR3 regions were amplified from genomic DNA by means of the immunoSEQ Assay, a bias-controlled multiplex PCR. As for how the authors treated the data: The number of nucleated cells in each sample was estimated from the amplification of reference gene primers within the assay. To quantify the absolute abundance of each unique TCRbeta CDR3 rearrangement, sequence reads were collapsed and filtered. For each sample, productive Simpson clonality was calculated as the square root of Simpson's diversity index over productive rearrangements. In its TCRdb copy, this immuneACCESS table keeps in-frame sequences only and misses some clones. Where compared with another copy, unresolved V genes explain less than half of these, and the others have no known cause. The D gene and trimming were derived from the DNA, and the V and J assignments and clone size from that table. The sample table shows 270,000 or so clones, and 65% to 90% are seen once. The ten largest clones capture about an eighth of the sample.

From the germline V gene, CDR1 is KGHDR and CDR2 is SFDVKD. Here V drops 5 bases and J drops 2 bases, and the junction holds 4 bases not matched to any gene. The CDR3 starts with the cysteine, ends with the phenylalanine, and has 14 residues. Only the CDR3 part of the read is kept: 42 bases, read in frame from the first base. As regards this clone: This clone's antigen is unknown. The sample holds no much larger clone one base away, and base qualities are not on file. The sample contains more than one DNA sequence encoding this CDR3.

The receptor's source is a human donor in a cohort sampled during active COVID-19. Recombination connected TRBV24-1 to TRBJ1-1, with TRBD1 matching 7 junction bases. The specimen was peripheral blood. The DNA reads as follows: TGTGCCACCAGTGGGACAGGACCCAACACTGAAGCTTTCTTT. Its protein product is CATSGTGPNTEAFF.